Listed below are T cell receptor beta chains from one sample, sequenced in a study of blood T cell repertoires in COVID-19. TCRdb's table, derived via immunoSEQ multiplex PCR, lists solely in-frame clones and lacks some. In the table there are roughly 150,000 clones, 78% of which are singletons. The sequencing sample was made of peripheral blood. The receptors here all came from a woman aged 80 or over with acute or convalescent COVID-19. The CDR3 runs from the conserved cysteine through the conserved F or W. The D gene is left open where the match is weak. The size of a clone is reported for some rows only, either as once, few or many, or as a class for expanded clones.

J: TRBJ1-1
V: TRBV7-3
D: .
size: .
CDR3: CASSFPAPDRMNTEAFF
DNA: TGTGCCAGCAGCTTTCCAGCTCCGGACAGAATGAACACTGAAGCTTTCTTT

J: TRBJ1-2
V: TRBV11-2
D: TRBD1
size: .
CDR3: CASSPQGPAPLNYGYTF
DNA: TGTGCCAGCAGCCCACAGGGGCCCGCGCCCCTTAACTATGGCTACACCTTC

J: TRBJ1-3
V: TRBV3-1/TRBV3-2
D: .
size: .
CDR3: CASATLDSGNTIYF
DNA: TGTGCCAGCGCGACCCTAGACTCTGGAAACACCATATATTTT

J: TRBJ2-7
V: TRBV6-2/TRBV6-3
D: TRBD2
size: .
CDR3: CASSYPGRGGYEQYF
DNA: TGTGCCAGCAGTTACCCGGGACGGGGGGGCTACGAGCAGTACTTC

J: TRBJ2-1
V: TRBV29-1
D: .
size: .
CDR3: CSVETSFGGEQFF
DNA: TGCAGCGTTGAAACTAGCTTCGGTGGTGAGCAGTTCTTC

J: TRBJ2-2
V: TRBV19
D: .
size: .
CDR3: CASSIRGVAVTGELFF
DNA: TGTGCCAGTAGTATAAGAGGAGTGGCGGTCACCGGGGAGCTGTTTTTT

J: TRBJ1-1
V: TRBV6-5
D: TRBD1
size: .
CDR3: CASSKTGGGTEAFF
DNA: TGTGCCAGCAGTAAAACAGGGGGTGGCACTGAAGCTTTCTTT

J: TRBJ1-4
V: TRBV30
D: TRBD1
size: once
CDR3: CAWSAGQGAKKLFF
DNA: TGTGCCTGGAGTGCGGGACAGGGGGCTAAAAAACTGTTTTTT

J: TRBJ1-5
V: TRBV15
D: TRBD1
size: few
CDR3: CATSRPGTGSRGNQPQHF
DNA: TGTGCCACCAGCAGACCCGGGACAGGGTCGCGGGGCAATCAGCCCCAGCATTTT

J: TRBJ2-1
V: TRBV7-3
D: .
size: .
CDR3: CASSSRGWRNEQFF
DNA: TGTGCCAGCAGTTCCCGGGGATGGCGTAATGAGCAGTTCTTC

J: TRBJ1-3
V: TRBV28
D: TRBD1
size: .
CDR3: CASTTGGRGNTIYF
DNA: TGTGCCAGCACCACAGGGGGACGTGGAAACACCATATATTTT

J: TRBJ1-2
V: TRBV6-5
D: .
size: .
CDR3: CASSPQVLYGYTF
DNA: TGTGCCAGCAGTCCACAGGTTCTGTATGGCTACACCTTC

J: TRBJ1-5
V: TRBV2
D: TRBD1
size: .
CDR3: CASRLPRDRVSSPQHF
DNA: TGTGCCAGCAGGTTACCCCGGGACAGGGTATCGTCGCCCCAGCATTTT

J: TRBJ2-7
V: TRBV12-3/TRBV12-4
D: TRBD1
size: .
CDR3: CASSLRGRFEQYF
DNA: TGTGCCAGCAGTTTGAGGGGGCGCTTCGAGCAGTACTTC